These 19 T cell receptor beta chains were sequenced from one sample in a study of blood T cells in healthy people across ages. Through a sample-barcoded 5' primer and a J-beta primer mix, a second PCR was run for 7 to 11 cycles. TCRdb redid the calling of the 5' RACE reads with MiXCR, one entry per CDR3 protein. The table has hundreds of thousands of distinct CDR3 sequences, about 30% seen once. Sequencing was performed on blood. The receptor source for this set is a woman of 80 years or more in good health.

J is TRBJ1-1 and V is TRBV19; D perhaps matches TRBD1 (5 bases). V was clipped by 4 bases and J by 6 bases, with 27 bases between them. This CDR3 comprises 18 residues. Germline loops: CDR1 LNHDA, CDR2 SQIVND (reference sequence). CDR3 nucleotides: TGTGCCAGTAGTAAAGCCTCCCGGGACGCCTCCCAAAGGGCTGAAGCTTTCTTT. Protein product: CASSKASRDASQRAEAFF.

A remark on this clonotype: Possible read error: a much larger clone is one base away. The chain combines TRBV6-5 with TRBJ1-1, with 12 bases fitting TRBD1. Trimming removed 3 bases from V and 4 bases from J; junction bases left unmatched: 3. The CDR3 spans 15 residues. From germline, CDR1 is MNHEY and CDR2 SVGAGI. Written as DNA, the CDR3 is TGTGCCAGCAGTTATGGGACAGGGGGCTGCACTGAAGCTTTCTTT. This codes for CASSYGTGGCTEAFF.

This clonotype has just a few counts. Just one base apart from a much larger clone, this may be a read error. The chain uses TRBV7-2 and TRBJ2-5; D is ambiguous. Between the trimmed V and J ends, which lost 5 bases and 11 bases, there was a span of 24 bases. The CDR3 covers 15 residues. The germline CDR1 and CDR2 sequences are SGHTA and FQGNSA. The CDR3 region is CASSLQRSQGNEQYF. CDR3 coding DNA: TGTGCCAGCAGCCTTCAAAGGTCCCAAGGGAATGAGCAGTACTTC.

Worth noting for this clonotype: This may stem from a read error, because a much larger clone lies one nucleotide away. The rearrangement joins TRBV6-5 to TRBJ1-6; D gene unclear. The CDR3 loop spans 13 amino acids. Germline assignment: CDR1 MNHEY and CDR2 SVGAGI. Trimming removed 11 bases at V and 7 bases at J, with 15 bases between. The CDR3 DNA reads TGTGCCGGCACCCCCGGCGGAAATTCACCCCTCCACTTT. As protein: CAGTPGGNSPLHF.

V usage is TRBV27 and J usage is TRBJ1-6, with no clear D. V shed 8 bases and J shed 4 bases, with 9 bases lying between them. Per the germline V gene, CDR1 is MNHEY and CDR2 is SMNVEV (reference sequence). CDR3 length equals 13 residues. CDR3 coding DNA: TGTGCCAGCGGCGGGAAGTATAATTCACCCCTCCACTTT. This codes for CASGGKYNSPLHF.

As regards this clonotype: One junction end disagrees with the germline gene, perhaps due to a read error. The V call is TRBV5-1, the J call TRBJ1-6, with D unresolved. The germline gives CDR1 SGHRS, CDR2 YFSETQ. The CDR3 runs to 15 residues. DNA for the CDR3: TGCGCCAACAGCTTGGCGGCAGACGGGGATTCACCCCTCCACTTT. Protein product: CANSLAADGDSPLHF.

Ten or more counts support this clonotype. V is TRBV11-2 and J is TRBJ1-6; no reliable D call. There are 15 residues in the CDR3. Germline CDR1 SGHAT, CDR2 FQNNGV. Between the trimmed V and J ends, which lost 7 bases and 6 bases, there was a span of 16 bases. The CDR3 protein is CASNDFRSGNSPLHF. CDR3 coding DNA: TGTGCCAGCAACGACTTTAGGAGTGGTAATTCACCCCTCCACTTT.

The V call is TRBV20-1, the J call TRBJ2-7; D tentatively reads TRBD1 or TRBD2 (5 bases each). In germline, CDR1 is DFQATT, CDR2 SNEGSKA (reference sequence). This CDR3 comprises 15 residues. The V end lost 0 bases, the J end lost 2 bases, and 14 bases lay between the germline ends. The CDR3 region has the DNA TGCAGTGCTAGAGATATTAAGAGGGGAACCTACGAGCAGTACTTC. Translating it yields CSARDIKRGTYEQYF.

This clonotype was counted at least ten times. This chain uses TRBV15 with TRBJ2-1; TRBD2 aligns across 10 bases. V trimming: 0 bases; J trimming: 3 bases; junction bases outside the gene matches: 2. The CDR3 has 16 residues. CDR1 is LNHNV, CDR2 YYDKDF, per germline (reference sequence). The CDR3 is CATSRDRLAGYNEQFF. In DNA, the CDR3 is TGTGCCACCAGCAGAGACCGACTAGCGGGCTACAATGAGCAGTTCTTC.

This clonotype was counted between two and nine times. The rearrangement joins TRBV18 to TRBJ2-3, with D possibly being TRBD1 (6 bases). This CDR3 region has 17 residues. V was cut by 3 bases and J by 2 bases, with 18 bases left in between. Germline lookup yields CDR1 KGHSH and CDR2 LQKENI. This chain's CDR3 is CASSPRDRRQNTDTQYF. DNA of the CDR3: TGTGCCAGCTCACCTCGAGACAGGAGACAAAACACAGATACGCAGTATTTT.

This clonotype was picked up many times. This chain uses TRBV3-1 with TRBJ2-3; 10 positions match TRBD2. V dropped 4 bases and J dropped 2; count of bases not matched to a gene: 6. CDR1 and CDR2 (germline): LGHDT, YNNKEL (reference sequence). CDR3 length equals 16 residues. CDR3 DNA sequence: TGTGCCAGCAGCCCTGTAGCGGGGGGCCCCACAGATACGCAGTATTTT. This gives the protein CASSPVAGGPTDTQYF.

The chain carries TRBV27 and TRBJ1-2, with 11 bases aligning to TRBD1. Per the germline V gene, CDR1 is MNHEY and CDR2 is SMNVEV (reference sequence). J lost 6 bases, V lost 5 bases, and 8 bases had no gene match. The CDR3 runs 15 residues. The CDR3 DNA follows: TGTGCCAGCAGTGGACTGGGACAGGGGGTAGATGGCTACACCTTC. Amino acid sequence: CASSGLGQGVDGYTF.

This clonotype was seen ten or more times. This chain connects TRBV20-1 to TRBJ2-7, with D uncertain. V lost 2 bases and J 4 bases, leaving 12 bases between the germline ends. CDR1 is DFQATT, CDR2 SNEGSKA, per germline (reference sequence). The CDR3 has 13 residues. This CDR3 is CSARPRAVYEQYF. CDR3 nucleotides: TGCAGTGCTAGACCTCGGGCTGTTTACGAGCAGTACTTC.

This clonotype occurred a few times. This CDR3 is CASSPQTGYTGELFF. For the CDR3, the DNA is TGTGCCAGCAGCCCCCAGACAGGTTACACCGGGGAGCTGTTTTTT. This chain uses TRBV7-3 with TRBJ2-2, with D tentatively TRBD1 (6 bases). V lost 5 bases to trimming and J lost 3 bases, with 13 bases between them. This CDR3 region has 15 residues. Per the germline V gene, CDR1 is SGHTA and CDR2 is FQGTGA.

At least ten counts were recorded for this clonotype. The chain uses TRBV5-1 and TRBJ2-7; the match to TRBD1 covers 9 bases. V lost 0 bases, J lost 5 bases, and 6 bases stayed unmatched. This CDR3 comprises 15 residues. Germline V gene sequence: CDR1 SGHRS, CDR2 YFSETQ. CDR3 DNA: TGCGCCAGCAGCTTGGCCGGGACAGGGCCTCACGAGCAGTACTTC. Residues: CASSLAGTGPHEQYF.

This clonotype was counted ten times or more. CDR3 nucleotide sequence: TGTGCCAGCAGCCGAGACAGGGCGGCTATCAATGAGCAGTTCTTC. Translated: CASSRDRAAINEQFF. The chain recombines TRBV5-6 with TRBJ2-1; 7 bases fit TRBD1. The CDR3 loop spans 15 amino acids. Germline lookup yields CDR1 SGHDT and CDR2 YYEEEE. Trimming at V came to 4 bases and at J to 6 bases, leaving 10 bases not matched to a gene. Filled out from reference TRBV5-6 and TRBJ2-1, the complete variable domain reads DAGVTQSPTHLIKTRGQQVTLRCSPKSGHDTVSWYQQALGQGPQFIFQYYEEEERQRGNFPDRFSGHQFPNYSSELNVNALLLGDSALYLCASSRDRAAINEQFFGPGTRLTVL.

This clonotype was observed a handful of times. The chain has TRBV7-2 and TRBJ1-5, with D possibly being TRBD1 (6 bases). V lost 2 bases and J lost 6, with 14 bases in between. CDR1 and CDR2 (germline): SGHTA, FQGNSA. The CDR3 contains 15 residues. The CDR3 DNA sequence: TGTGCCAGCAGCTTAACAGGGACTCCTCCTCAGCCCCAGCATTTT. Translating it yields CASSLTGTPPQPQHF. Together with reference TRBV7-2 and TRBJ1-5, the CDR3 gives the full variable domain: GAGVSQSPSNKVTEKGKDVELRCDPISGHTALYWYRQSLGQGLEFLIYFQGNSAPDKSGLPSDRFSAERTGGSVSTLTIQRTQQEDSAVYLCASSLTGTPPQPQHFGDGTRLSIL.

The chain employs TRBV20-1 and TRBJ2-1; D gene uncertain. The V gene lost 6 bases and the J gene lost 7 bases, with 7 bases spanning the gap. Germline V gene sequence: CDR1 DFQATT, CDR2 SNEGSKA (reference sequence). The CDR3 loop spans 10 amino acids. CDR3 region: CSATWNEQFF. As DNA, the CDR3 is TGCAGTGCCACGTGGAATGAGCAGTTCTTC.

This sequence joins TRBV11-2 and TRBJ2-1; D remains ambiguous. This CDR3 is built from 13 residues. V gave up 4 bases and J gave up 8 bases, with 12 bases separating them. The germline gives CDR1 SGHAT, CDR2 FQNNGV. The CDR3 bases are TGTGCCAGCAGCTCGTCAAACGGCCATGAGCAGTTCTTC. As protein: CASSSSNGHEQFF.